In this sample, the clone carrying this TCR beta chain turned up a few times. CDR3 length equals 13 residues. V was cut by 1 base and J by 2 bases, with 5 bases left in between. CDR1 is LGHDT, CDR2 YNNKEL, per germline (reference sequence). Here immunoSEQ multiplex PCR was the method, and the copy in TCRdb shows in-frame clones only, minus some. The sample records about 26,000 clones, over 70% being singletons. The sample belongs to a study of blood T cell repertoires in COVID-19. Study at large: Samples of COVID-19 (acute and convalescent) were obtained from the United States, Italy and Spain.

The chain links TRBV3-1 (or the pseudogene TRBV3-2) to TRBJ1-2; no clear D. What was sequenced was peripheral blood. This TCR was sampled from a middle-aged man with active or convalescent COVID-19. The CDR3 DNA reads TGTGCCAGCAGCCAAGCTCGGAACTATGGCTACACCTTC. This sequence encodes CASSQARNYGYTF.